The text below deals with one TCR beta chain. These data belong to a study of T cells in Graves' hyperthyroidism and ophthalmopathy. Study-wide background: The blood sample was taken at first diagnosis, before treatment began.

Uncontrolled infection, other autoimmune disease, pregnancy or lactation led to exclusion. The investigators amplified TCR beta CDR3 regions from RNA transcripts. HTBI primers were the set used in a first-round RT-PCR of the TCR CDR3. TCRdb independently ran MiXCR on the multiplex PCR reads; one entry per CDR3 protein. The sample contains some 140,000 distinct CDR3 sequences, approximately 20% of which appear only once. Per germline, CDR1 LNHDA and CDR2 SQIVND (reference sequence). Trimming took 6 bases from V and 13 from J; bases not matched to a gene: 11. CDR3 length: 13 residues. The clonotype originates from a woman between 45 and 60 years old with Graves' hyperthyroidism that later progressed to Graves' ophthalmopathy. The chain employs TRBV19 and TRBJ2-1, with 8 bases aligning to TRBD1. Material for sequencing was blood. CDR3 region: CASSPTGVGQQFF. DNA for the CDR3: TGTGCCAGTAGCCCGACAGGGGTAGGACAACAGTTCTTC.